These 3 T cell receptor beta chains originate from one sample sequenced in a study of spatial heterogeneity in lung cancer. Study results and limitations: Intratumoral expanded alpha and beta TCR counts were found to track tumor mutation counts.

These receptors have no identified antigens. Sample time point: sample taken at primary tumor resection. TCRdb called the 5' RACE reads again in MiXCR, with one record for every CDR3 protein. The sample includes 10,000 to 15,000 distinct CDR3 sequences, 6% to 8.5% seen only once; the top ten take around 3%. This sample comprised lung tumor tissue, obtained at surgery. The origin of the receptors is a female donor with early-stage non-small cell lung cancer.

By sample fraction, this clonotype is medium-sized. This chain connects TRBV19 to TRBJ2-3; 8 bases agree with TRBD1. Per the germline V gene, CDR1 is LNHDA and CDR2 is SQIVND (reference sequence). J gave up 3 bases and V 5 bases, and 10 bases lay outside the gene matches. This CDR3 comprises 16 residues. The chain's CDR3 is CASSALPGGYTDTQYF. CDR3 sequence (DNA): TGTGCCAGTAGTGCCTTGCCAGGGGGCTATACAGATACGCAGTATTTT.

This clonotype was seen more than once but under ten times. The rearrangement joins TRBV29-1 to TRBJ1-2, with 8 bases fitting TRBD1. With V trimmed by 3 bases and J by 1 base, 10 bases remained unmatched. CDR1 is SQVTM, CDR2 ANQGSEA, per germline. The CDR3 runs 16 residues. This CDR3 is CSVDPRQGMDNYGYTF. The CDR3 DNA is TGCAGCGTTGACCCGAGACAGGGGATGGATAACTATGGCTACACCTTC.

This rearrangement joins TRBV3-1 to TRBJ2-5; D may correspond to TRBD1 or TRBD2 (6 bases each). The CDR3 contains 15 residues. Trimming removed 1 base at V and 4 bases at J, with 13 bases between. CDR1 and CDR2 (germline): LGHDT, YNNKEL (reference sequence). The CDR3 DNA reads TGTGCCAGCAGCCAAGGCTCGGGGGCTGGAGAGACCCAGTACTTC. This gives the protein CASSQGSGAGETQYF.